The 21 T cell receptor beta chains listed next were all sequenced from one sample in a study of CD8 T cells in ankylosing spondylitis. Overall study findings and caveats: Typical of ankylosing spondylitis blood, it appeared, was a TCR beta motif of seven to nine highly homologous variants.

Via MiXCR, TCRdb re-called the 5' RACE reads, giving one row per CDR3 protein. The sample lists about 510,000 distinct CDR3 sequences, roughly 5% occurring once. No antigen is known for these receptors. The sequenced material came from blood, either unsorted or a sorted T cell fraction (not recorded which). All receptors come from a male donor with ankylosing spondylitis.

The chain employs TRBV20-1 and TRBJ2-7; no reliable D call. V dropped 2 bases and J dropped 0 bases, with 11 bases sitting between them. Looked up from germline, CDR1 is DFQATT and CDR2 is SNEGSKA (reference sequence). CDR3 length: 14 amino acids. The CDR3 here is CSARSPGRSYEQYF. The CDR3 DNA reads as TGCAGTGCTAGAAGCCCGGGTCGCTCCTACGAGCAGTACTTC.

This clonotype has ten or more counts. The chain couples TRBV29-1 to TRBJ2-1; possibly TRBD1 or TRBD2 for D (5 bases each). V lost 6 bases, J lost 4 bases, and 13 bases lay in between. Germline assignment: CDR1 SQVTM and CDR2 ANQGSEA. This CDR3 region has 13 residues. CDR3: CSVGTVSYNEQFF. The CDR3 region has the DNA TGCAGCGTAGGGACGGTGAGTTACAATGAGCAGTTCTTC.

The rearrangement links TRBV10-3 to TRBJ2-3; D is possibly TRBD1 (6 bases). Germline assignment: CDR1 ENHRY and CDR2 SYGVKD. V lost 7 bases and J 1 base, leaving 6 bases between the germline ends. This CDR3 region has 12 residues. CDR3 nucleotide sequence: TGTGCCATCAAGGGGGGCACAGATACGCAGTATTTT. This translates into CAIKGGTDTQYF.

This clonotype was detected many times. The chain has TRBV4-3 and TRBJ2-2; the D gene is possibly TRBD2 (5 bases). This CDR3 contains 14 residues. Trimming removed 0 bases from V and 7 bases from J, with 9 bases in between. Germline lookup yields CDR1 LGHNA and CDR2 YSLEER. The DNA for the CDR3 is TGCGCCAGCAGCCAAGATGAGGGCGGCGGGGAGCTGTTTTTT. It translates to CASSQDEGGGELFF.

Concerning this clonotype itself: A junction end diverges from the germline sequence, so it may reflect a read error. This rearrangement joins TRBV11-1 to TRBJ2-1; weak D call: TRBD1 (5 bases). This CDR3 comprises 16 residues. Germline V gives CDR1 SGHAT, CDR2 FQDESV (reference sequence). CDR3 protein: CSSSPNPRQPYNEQFF. CDR3 DNA: TGTTCCAGCAGCCCGAATCCTAGACAGCCGTACAATGAGCAGTTCTTC.

This clonotype was detected many times. The chain joins TRBV7-9 to TRBJ2-7; no firm D call. The CDR3 is made up of 14 amino acids. Germline V gene lookup returns CDR1 SEHNR and CDR2 FQNEAQ (reference sequence). V lost 5 bases to trimming and J lost 2 bases, with 13 bases between them. CDR3 nucleotide sequence: TGTGCCAGCAGCCGATCGGGCTCTCCCTACGAGCAGTACTTC. It encodes CASSRSGSPYEQYF. Based on the CDR3 plus reference TRBV7-9 and TRBJ2-7, the full variable domain is DTGVSQNPRHKITKRGQNVTFRCDPISEHNRLYWYRQTLGQGPEFLTYFQNEAQLEKSRLLSDRFSAERPKGSFSTLEIQRTEQGDSAMYLCASSRSGSPYEQYFGPGTRLTVT.

There are many counts of this clonotype. This CDR3 reads CASSFDLTLGNYEQYF. CDR3 nucleotide sequence: TGTGCCAGCAGCTTTGACCTGACACTGGGGAACTACGAGCAGTACTTC. The rearrangement links TRBV3-1 to TRBJ2-7; D remains unclear. Trimming cost V 5 bases and J 3 bases, with 20 bases left between them. The CDR3 runs to 16 residues. Germline CDR1 is LGHDT and CDR2 is YNNKEL (reference sequence).

This clonotype was recorded many times. The V and J genes are TRBV5-6 and TRBJ1-1; no clear D gene. Germline V gives CDR1 SGHDT, CDR2 YYEEEE. The CDR3 length is 16 residues. V was cut by 0 bases and J by 1 base, with 13 bases left in between. The CDR3 DNA is TGTGCCAGCAGCTTGGTATTAGGCCGTCGGAACACTGAAGCTTTCTTT. Amino acid sequence: CASSLVLGRRNTEAFF.

This clonotype was recorded many times. This chain uses TRBV6-2 or TRBV6-3 with TRBJ2-1, with TRBD2 matching 8 bases. The V gene's germline CDR1 is MNHEY and CDR2 SVGEGT. The CDR3 consists of 15 residues. V lost 2 bases and J lost 6; bases outside the gene matches: 6. CDR3 residues: CASSYLSGRINEQFF. DNA for the CDR3: TGTGCCAGCAGTTACCTAAGCGGGAGAATCAATGAGCAGTTCTTC.

This chain uses TRBV10-3 with TRBJ2-7, with TRBD1 matching 9 bases. The CDR3 covers 15 residues. CDR1 ENHRY and CDR2 SYGVKD come from the germline V gene. V gave up 3 bases and J gave up 3 bases; unmatched junction bases: 6. The CDR3 spells CAISDPGTGIYEQYF. In DNA, the CDR3 is TGTGCCATCAGTGACCCCGGGACAGGGATCTACGAGCAGTACTTC.

This clonotype has a count of ten or more. The chain joins TRBV7-2 to TRBJ1-6; D gene ambiguous. There are 13 residues in the CDR3. Trimming removed 6 bases from V and 10 bases from J, with 13 bases in between. CDR1 is SGHTA and CDR2 is FQGNSA in the germline V gene. CDR3 sequence (DNA): TGTGCCAGCAGACCCGCCTTGAGGTCACCCCTCCACTTT. Translated: CASRPALRSPLHF.

The table lists this clonotype with a few counts. A much larger clone is a single base away; this may be a read error. CDR3 in amino acids: CASSLESGSSFNEQFF. CDR3 in DNA: TGCGCCAGCAGCTTGGAGAGCGGAAGCTCCTTCAATGAGCAGTTCTTC. The V gene is TRBV5-1, the J gene TRBJ2-1, with D maybe TRBD2 (5 bases). This CDR3 is 16 amino acids long. The germline gives CDR1 SGHRS, CDR2 YFSETQ.

This clonotype has more than one count but fewer than ten. The rearrangement uses TRBV9 and TRBJ2-5; 7 bases map to TRBD2. Per the germline V gene, CDR1 is SGDLS and CDR2 is YYNGEE. Trimming took 4 bases from V and 4 from J; bases not matched to a gene: 10. The CDR3 is made up of 15 amino acids. CDR3 DNA sequence: TGTGCCAGCAGCCCCTGGGACTACCAAGCAGAGACCCAGTACTTC. It translates to CASSPWDYQAETQYF.

This clonotype was detected many times. V gene TRBV6-1 combines with J gene TRBJ1-1; 8 bases are a match to TRBD1. This CDR3 has 13 amino acids. V trimming: 6 bases; J trimming: 8 bases; junction bases outside the gene matches: 8. Germline V gives CDR1 MNHNS, CDR2 SASEGT. For the CDR3, the DNA is TGTGCCAGCAGCGGACAGGGAGCCCGAGAAGCTTTCTTT. Its protein is CASSGQGAREAFF.

For this clonotype: A read error may produce the germline difference seen at one junction end. This chain connects TRBV20-1 to TRBJ2-3; the D gene is possibly TRBD2 (5 bases). Germline CDR1 is DFQATT and CDR2 is SNEGSKA (reference sequence). This CDR3 contains 17 residues. CDR3: CCARTGIRGSVTDTQYF. DNA for the CDR3: TGCTGTGCGAGAACGGGAATCCGGGGTAGCGTCACAGATACGCAGTATTTT.

The sample holds many counts of this clonotype. J is TRBJ2-2 and V is TRBV19; 9 bases line up with TRBD1. V lost 3 bases, J lost 12 bases, and 11 bases stayed unmatched. Looked up from germline, CDR1 is LNHDA and CDR2 is SQIVND (reference sequence). The CDR3 spans 15 residues. CDR3 coding DNA: TGTGCCAGTAGTATCTCCGGGACAGGGTTCGAGAAGCTGTTTTTT. Protein product: CASSISGTGFEKLFF.

This clonotype was found many times. The rearrangement joins TRBV6-2 or TRBV6-3 to TRBJ2-1; 9 bases match TRBD2. The germline V gene encodes CDR1 MNHEY and CDR2 SVGEGT. J gave up 8 bases and V 5 bases, and 1 base lay outside the gene matches. This CDR3 comprises 12 residues. CDR3 in DNA: TGTGCCAGCAGTCTAGCGGGATATGAGCAGTTCTTC. It encodes CASSLAGYEQFF.

The rearrangement joins TRBV28 to TRBJ2-7, with D perhaps TRBD2 (5 bases). This CDR3 has 15 amino acids. V was shortened by 8 bases and J by 0 bases, with 17 bases between the two germline ends. The germline CDR1 and CDR2 sequences are MDHEN and SYDVKM. In nucleotides, the CDR3 is TGTGCCAGCTCGCCTGCCTGGAGGAGCTCCTACGAGCAGTACTTC. Protein product: CASSPAWRSSYEQYF.

This clonotype has ten or more counts. The genes are TRBV9 and TRBJ2-4; 10 nucleotides agree with TRBD1. Germline assignment: CDR1 SGDLS and CDR2 YYNGEE. The CDR3 spans 18 residues. V shed 3 bases, J shed 2 bases, and the junction held 11 bases outside the gene matches. The CDR3 sequence is CASSASGDRGLTKNIQYF. The CDR3 bases are TGTGCCAGCAGCGCCTCCGGCGACAGGGGGCTAACCAAAAACATTCAGTACTTC.

This clonotype occurred many times. V and J are TRBV9 and TRBJ1-1; 7 bases agree with TRBD1. V shed 2 bases and J 10 bases; nucleotides not matched to a gene: 8. The CDR3 sequence is 13 residues long. Germline V CDR1 and CDR2: SGDLS, YYNGEE. The DNA of the CDR3 is TGTGCCAGCAGCGTCGGGGACAGAACCGGAGCTTTCTTT. The encoded protein is CASSVGDRTGAFF. Complete variable domain (other parts from reference TRBV9 and TRBJ1-1): DSGVTQTPKHLITATGQRVTLRCSPRSGDLSVYWYQQSLDQGLQFLIQYYNGEERAKGNILERFSAQQFPDLHSELNLSSLELGDSALYFCASSVGDRTGAFFGQGTRLTVV.

This clonotype came up many times. This chain uses TRBV5-1 with TRBJ2-7; the D is unclear. Germline loops: CDR1 SGHRS, CDR2 YFSETQ. The CDR3 sequence is 14 residues long. V gave up 5 bases and J gave up 0 bases, with 12 bases separating them. The CDR3 region is CASRGEYSSYEQYF. CDR3 in DNA: TGCGCCAGCAGGGGCGAGTATTCCTCCTACGAGCAGTACTTC.